The 7 T cell receptor beta chains given below trace back to one sample, sequenced in a study of blood T cell repertoires in COVID-19. Produced via immunoSEQ multiplex PCR; TCRdb's table is partial and in-frame only. The data contain 150,000 to 200,000 clones, 70% to 85% of them singletons. Sequenced material: peripheral blood. All receptors come from a woman of 80 years or more with acute or convalescent COVID-19.

This clone has a single count. The chain combines TRBV11-2 with TRBJ2-7; no definite D call. The V end was cut by 4 bases, the J end by 6 bases, with 16 bases between. Germline V CDR1 and CDR2: SGHAT, FQNNGV. There are 14 residues in the CDR3. The CDR3 DNA reads TGTGCCAGCAGCTCCGTGAGCAGCGCGGCCGAGCAGTACTTC. This codes for CASSSVSSAAEQYF.

The chain carries TRBV19 and TRBJ2-2; possibly TRBD2 for D (6 bases). Trimming cost V 5 bases and J 3 bases, with 13 bases left between them. This CDR3 region has 15 residues. Germline V gene sequence: CDR1 LNHDA, CDR2 SQIVND (reference sequence). The CDR3 bases are TGTGCCAGTAGTGTTGGCGGGAAGGACACCGGGGAGCTGTTTTTT. It encodes CASSVGGKDTGELFF.

The gene calls are TRBV23-1 and TRBJ2-7, with TRBD2 identical over 7 bases. TRBV23-1 falls under the ORF class, with uncertain function. The CDR3 is 15 amino acids. J gave up 0 bases and V 6 bases, and 8 bases lay outside the gene matches. For the CDR3, the DNA is TGCGCCAGCAGCCTTATGACTAGCAGCTCCTACGAGCAGTACTTC. Translated: CASSLMTSSSYEQYF.

In its sample, this clone was seen once. The chain links TRBV2 to TRBJ2-1, with 7 bases that match TRBD2. The germline V gene encodes CDR1 SNHLY and CDR2 FYNNEI. The CDR3 is made up of 15 amino acids. The junction had 1 base not matched to a gene; V was cut back by 2 bases and J by 0 bases. CDR3 amino acids: CASSESGGSYNEQFF. The CDR3 DNA reads TGTGCCAGCAGTGAATCGGGAGGCTCCTACAATGAGCAGTTCTTC.

About this clone: Different DNA sequences within this sample yield the same CDR3. The V and J genes are TRBV6-6 and TRBJ2-1; TRBD2 might be the D (5 bases). Germline-derived CDR1 and CDR2 are MNHNY and SVGAGI (reference sequence). The CDR3 loop spans 14 amino acids. V shed 2 bases and J shed 5 bases, with 10 bases lying between them. CDR3 region: CASSYAGGDNEQFF. Written as DNA, the CDR3 is TGTGCCAGCAGTTACGCAGGAGGCGACAATGAGCAGTTCTTC.

The CDR3 coding sequence is TGTGCCAGCAGCACTGGACAGGGCGAGATACTGAACACTGAAGCTTTCTTT. Residues: CASSTGQGEILNTEAFF. The rearrangement joins TRBV21-1 to TRBJ1-1; TRBD1, the table's D call, was not compared with the DNA. TRBV21-1 is tagged as a pseudogene. This CDR3 has 17 residues.

J is TRBJ2-3 and V is TRBV29-1; D gene uncertain. This CDR3 contains 12 residues. Trimming removed 7 bases at V and 0 bases at J, with 8 bases between. Germline V gene lookup returns CDR1 SQVTM and CDR2 ANQGSEA. CDR3 in DNA: TGCAGCGCAGAGACTAGCACAGATACGCAGTATTTT. Translated: CSAETSTDTQYF.